This TCR beta chain was recovered during a study of blood T cells in healthy people across ages. Primers used in a second PCR of roughly 6 to 11 cycles were a sample-barcoded 5' primer and a J-beta primer mix. MiXCR, applied by TCRdb to the 5' RACE reads, yields one record per CDR3 protein. The data contain 1.5 million to 2 million distinct CDR3 sequences, roughly 28% of them seen just once; the ten biggest clones take up roughly 8%. This clonotype has only a few counts. Germline V lookup: CDR1 SNHLY, CDR2 FYNNEI. The CDR3 spans 15 residues. The V segment lost 0 bases and the J segment 6 bases; nucleotides outside the gene matches: 6.

This clonotype was obtained from a woman in her 30s in good health. The J gene is TRBJ1-2, the V gene TRBV2, with 8 bases that match TRBD1. Sequenced: blood. The CDR3 loop reads CASSEAGQGNHGYTF. CDR3 bases: TGTGCCAGCAGTGAAGCCGGACAGGGAAATCATGGCTACACCTTC. Looking up the rest from reference TRBV2 and TRBJ1-2 gives the full variable domain: EPEVTQTPSHQVTQMGQEVILRCVPISNHLYFYWYRQILGQKVEFLVSFYNNEISEKSEIFDDQFSVERPDGSNFTLKIRSTKLEDSAMYFCASSEAGQGNHGYTFGSGTRLTVV.